One and the same sample provided the 19 T cell receptor beta chains below, sequenced in a study of cytomegalovirus exposure and HLA in healthy donors. The repertoire was sequenced with immunoSEQ multiplex PCR; TCRdb's copy has only in-frame clones and lacks some. The repertoire holds about 280,000 clones, with 65% to 90% as singletons. Input material: PBMCs. The receptors shown here come from a woman in her late teens or twenties in good health and CMV-seronegative.

This rearrangement joins TRBV30 to TRBJ1-4; D is perhaps TRBD1 (5 bases). The CDR3 loop spans 15 amino acids. Germline V lookup: CDR1 GTSNPN, CDR2 SVGIG (reference sequence). V lost 1 base and J lost 5, with 14 bases in between. CDR3 protein: CAWSGAGGINEKLFF. CDR3 bases: TGTGCCTGGAGTGGCGCCGGGGGAATAAATGAAAAACTGTTTTTT.

The chain joins TRBV7-8 to TRBJ2-3; 11 positions agree with TRBD2. J was trimmed by 3 bases and V by 5 bases; bases with no gene match: 4. The CDR3 is 15 residues long. Germline CDR1 SGHVS, CDR2 FQNEAQ. CDR3 residues: CASSETSGRTDTQYF. The DNA for the CDR3 is TGTGCCAGCAGCGAAACTAGCGGGAGAACAGATACGCAGTATTTT. The full variable domain, its missing parts supplied by reference TRBV7-8 and TRBJ2-3, is GAGVSQSPRYKVAKRGQDVALRCDPISGHVSLFWYQQALGQGPEFLTYFQNEAQLDKSGLPSDRFFAERPEGSVSTLKIQRTQQEDSAVYLCASSETSGRTDTQYFGPGTRLTVL.

This rearrangement joins TRBV5-4 to TRBJ2-1; 12 nucleotides match TRBD2. The V gene end was trimmed by 4 bases and the J gene end by 1 base; junction bases not matched to a gene: 12. CDR1 SGHNT and CDR2 YYREEE come from the germline V gene (reference sequence). The CDR3 has 19 amino acids. As DNA, the CDR3 is TGTGCCAGCAGCCCCCGATACCCCCTAGCGGGGGGGTCCTACAATGAGCAGTTCTTC. This gives the protein CASSPRYPLAGGSYNEQFF.

This CDR3 is CASSETGNTEAFF. Written as DNA, the CDR3 is TGCGCCAGCAGTGAGACAGGGAACACTGAAGCTTTCTTT. This chain uses TRBV5-1 with TRBJ1-1; a weak D match, TRBD1 (6 bases). The V and J ends lost 5 bases and 1 base respectively, with 9 bases between them. The CDR3 spans 13 residues. CDR1 SGHRS and CDR2 YFSETQ come from the germline V gene.

The V and J genes are TRBV9 and TRBJ2-2, with 9 bases lining up with TRBD2. Germline CDR1 SGDLS, CDR2 YYNGEE. The CDR3 loop spans 16 amino acids. Losses at the gene ends were 3 bases for V and 1 base for J; bases not matched to a gene: 4. The CDR3 sequence: CASSGAGGWNTGELFF. The CDR3 coding sequence is TGTGCCAGCAGCGGAGCGGGAGGCTGGAACACCGGGGAGCTGTTTTTT. The complete variable domain, with remaining parts taken from reference TRBV9 and TRBJ2-2, reads DSGVTQTPKHLITATGQRVTLRCSPRSGDLSVYWYQQSLDQGLQFLIQYYNGEERAKGNILERFSAQQFPDLHSELNLSSLELGDSALYFCASSGAGGWNTGELFFGEGSRLTVL.

This sequence joins TRBV30 and TRBJ2-7, with D perhaps matching TRBD2 (6 bases). CDR3 size: 12 residues. Trimming left V 5 bases short and J 7 bases short, with 15 bases between. The germline CDR1 and CDR2 sequences are GTSNPN and SVGIG (reference sequence). CDR3 nucleotide sequence: TGTGCCTGGGGGGCCGGGACTCGGGAGCAGTACTTC. This gives the protein CAWGAGTREQYF.

The chain has TRBV28 and TRBJ2-7; D gene unclear. V was cut by 5 bases and J by 3 bases, with 14 bases left in between. The CDR3 runs 14 residues. Germline values: CDR1 MDHEN, CDR2 SYDVKM. The CDR3 nucleotides read TGTGCCAGCAGTGTCGACATATCAGGCTACGAGCAGTACTTC. It translates to CASSVDISGYEQYF.

This rearrangement joins TRBV7-3 to TRBJ1-1; TRBD1 might be the D (6 bases). Germline V gene data show CDR1 as SGHTA and CDR2 as FQGTGA. This CDR3 is built from 16 residues. Trimming left V 4 bases short and J 1 base short, with 16 bases between. The CDR3 bases are TGTGCCAGCAGCTCCTCCGGACAGAGACCGAACACTGAAGCTTTCTTT. It specifies CASSSSGQRPNTEAFF.

This chain connects TRBV6-5 to TRBJ1-5; a possible D gene is TRBD1 (6 bases). The ends were cut back, 5 bases at V and 2 bases at J, with 10 bases in the middle. The CDR3 spans 14 residues. The germline V gene encodes CDR1 MNHEY and CDR2 SVGAGI. The chain's CDR3 is CASSRTEGNQPQHF. DNA of the CDR3: TGTGCCAGCAGTCGGACAGAGGGCAATCAGCCCCAGCATTTT.

V usage is TRBV6-1 and J usage is TRBJ2-1; tentatively, D is TRBD2 (5 bases). This CDR3 spans 15 amino acids. Germline-derived CDR1 and CDR2 are MNHNS and SASEGT. With 1 base removed from V and 5 bases from J, the gap between germline ends came to 12 bases. This CDR3 reads CASSEGLARNNEQFF. The CDR3 DNA reads TGTGCCAGCAGTGAAGGTTTAGCGCGAAACAATGAGCAGTTCTTC.

This clone has only a few counts. The J gene is TRBJ2-3, the V gene TRBV29-1, with 7 nucleotides matching TRBD2. Germline V gives CDR1 SQVTM, CDR2 ANQGSEA. The CDR3 has 14 amino acids. Trimming at V came to 6 bases and at J to 0 bases, leaving 6 bases not matched to a gene. The chain's CDR3 is CSVSLAVSTDTQYF. CDR3 bases: TGCAGCGTGTCGCTAGCGGTTAGCACAGATACGCAGTATTTT.

The J gene is TRBJ2-7, the V gene TRBV7-8, with 8 bases matching TRBD1. There are 11 residues in the CDR3. Germline CDR1 reads SGHVS; CDR2 reads FQNEAQ. V lost 8 bases, J lost 4 bases, and 1 base stayed unmatched. The CDR3 DNA follows: TGTGCCAGCGGACAGGGATACGAGCAGTACTTC. Its translation: CASGQGYEQYF.

The chain uses TRBV6-6 and TRBJ2-2; D ambiguous. The CDR3 totals 16 residues. The V end lost 2 bases, the J end lost 0 bases, and 10 bases lay between the germline ends. The V gene's germline CDR1 is MNHNY and CDR2 SVGAGI (reference sequence). DNA for the CDR3: TGTGCCAGCAGTTACGGTTCATACACGAACACCGGGGAGCTGTTTTTT. It yields the protein CASSYGSYTNTGELFF.

This clone was recorded at least ten times. This chain uses TRBV4-3 with TRBJ1-4, with D possibly being TRBD1 (6 bases). Germline CDR1 and CDR2: LGHNA and YSLEER. V was pared by 3 bases and J by 6 bases, with 14 bases between. There are 15 residues in the CDR3. CDR3 nucleotides: TGCGCCAGCAGCCAGAGGGTGAACAGGGATGAAAAACTGTTTTTT. Its protein product is CASSQRVNRDEKLFF.

V and J are TRBV4-3 and TRBJ1-1; D unclear. This CDR3 is built from 15 residues. Germline V CDR1 and CDR2: LGHNA, YSLEER. V lost 2 bases to trimming and J lost 4 bases, with 14 bases between them. DNA for the CDR3: TGCGCCAGCAGCCAACAAACTCTTGCGGGCACTGAAGCTTTCTTT. It translates to CASSQQTLAGTEAFF.

The J gene is TRBJ2-7, the V gene TRBV7-9; 12 nucleotides agree with TRBD2. The CDR3 has 17 amino acids. With 4 bases clipped from V and 2 bases from J, the junction kept 9 bases outside the gene matches. CDR1 is SEHNR and CDR2 is FQNEAQ in the germline V gene (reference sequence). CDR3 in amino acids: CASSSRTSGTPPYEQYF. CDR3 sequence (DNA): TGTGCCAGCAGCTCTCGGACTAGCGGGACACCTCCCTACGAGCAGTACTTC.

The rearrangement uses TRBV28 and TRBJ2-1; 7 bases align to TRBD1. Germline CDR1 and CDR2: MDHEN and SYDVKM. The CDR3 has 13 amino acids. The V gene end was trimmed by 11 bases and the J gene end by 5 bases; junction bases not matched to a gene: 9. The chain's CDR3 is CAGGLGGHNEQFF. CDR3 nucleotide sequence: TGTGCCGGCGGCTTAGGGGGCCACAATGAGCAGTTCTTC.

The V gene is TRBV29-1, the J gene TRBJ2-5, with D hard to call. The CDR3 runs to 13 residues. Per the germline V gene, CDR1 is SQVTM and CDR2 is ANQGSEA. V was shortened by 1 base and J by 2 bases, with 8 bases between the two germline ends. As DNA, the CDR3 is TGCAGCGTTGAAGGGCTACTACAAGAGACCCAGTACTTC. Amino acids: CSVEGLLQETQYF. Full variable domain (outside the CDR3, taken from reference TRBV29-1 and TRBJ2-5): SAVISQKPSRDICQRGTSLTIQCQVDSQVTMMFWYRQQPGQSLTLIATANQGSEATYESGFVIDKFPISRPNLTFSTLTVSNMSPEDSSIYLCSVEGLLQETQYFGPGTRLLVL.

The chain is built from TRBV2 and TRBJ1-1, with D perhaps matching TRBD1 (5 bases). Per germline, CDR1 SNHLY and CDR2 FYNNEI. The CDR3 is made up of 14 amino acids. V lost 1 base and J lost 1, with 7 bases in between. The CDR3 region is CASSEGGENTEAFF. DNA of the CDR3: TGTGCCAGCAGTGAAGGGGGGGAGAACACTGAAGCTTTCTTT.